This paragraph reports one T cell receptor beta chain. Its antigen is still unknown. These data come from a study of CD8+ T cells in alopecia areata. Study-wide background: In an open-label trial, patients got 5 to 10 mg tofacitinib twice daily. A 6-month off-drug phase came after tofacitinib, which had lasted 6 to 18 months. Findings of the study overall: Lesional scalp displayed greater clonality than normal scalp, most notably in alopecia totalis/universalis. Normal skin's resident alphabeta T cells are sequenced alongside lesional scalp T cells.

cDNA prepared by RNA extraction and subsequent reverse transcription served as the template for sequencing. The protocol was immunoSEQ multiplex PCR, while the TCRdb copy is restricted to in-frame clones and leaves out a portion. The data hold 150,000 to 160,000 clones, with less than 65% observed a single time. Material: CD8+ T cells sorted from blood, obtained at week 0. The origin of this receptor is a human donor with alopecia areata.

CDR3 in DNA: TGCGCCAGCAGCCAAGAAGAGGGGGCAGAGGACTACGAGCAGTACTTC. Amino acids: CASSQEEGAEDYEQYF. V gene TRBV4-3 combines with J gene TRBJ2-7; 7 bases agree with TRBD1. CDR3 length: 16 amino acids. V trimming: 0 bases; J trimming: 3 bases; junction bases outside the gene matches: 8. Germline V gives CDR1 LGHNA, CDR2 YSLEER.